One sample yielded the 25 T cell receptor beta chains listed below, sequenced in a study of blood T cells in healthy people across ages. A second PCR, run for roughly 7 to 12 cycles, used a sample-barcoded 5' primer plus a J-beta primer mix. TCRdb itself ran the 5' RACE reads through MiXCR, one entry per CDR3 protein. The sample lists some 1.4 million distinct CDR3 sequences; approximately 40% were seen once. Sample: blood. Receptors were obtained from a woman between 18 and 30 years old in good health.

This clonotype was picked up a small number of times. The chain uses TRBV7-9 and TRBJ2-3; TRBD2 aligns across 15 bases. The CDR3 consists of 18 residues. In germline, CDR1 is SEHNR, CDR2 FQNEAQ (reference sequence). J gave up 4 bases and V 4 bases, and 9 bases lay outside the gene matches. In DNA, the CDR3 is TGTGCCAGCAGCTCGGGACTAGCGGGAGGATATGTTTCAGATACGCAGTATTTT. Translating it yields CASSSGLAGGYVSDTQYF.

This clonotype was recorded a few times. J is TRBJ2-5 and V is TRBV20-1; TRBD2 matches at 11 bases. The CDR3 totals 15 residues. Germline V lookup: CDR1 DFQATT, CDR2 SNEGSKA (reference sequence). Trimming took 6 bases from V and 4 from J; bases not matched to a gene: 10. CDR3 protein: CSAILVLAGAETQYF. The CDR3 DNA sequence: TGCAGTGCCATTCTGGTACTAGCGGGAGCAGAGACCCAGTACTTC.

There are a few counts of this clonotype. The chain couples TRBV28 to TRBJ2-1; tentatively, D is TRBD1 or TRBD2 (6 bases each). The CDR3 is made up of 16 amino acids. CDR1 is MDHEN, CDR2 SYDVKM, per germline. Between the trimmed V and J ends, which lost 1 base and 0 bases, there was a span of 10 bases. The CDR3 nucleotides read TGTGCCAGCAGTTTATACCGGGGGCTCTCCTACAATGAGCAGTTCTTC. It specifies CASSLYRGLSYNEQFF. Variable domain in full (rest from reference TRBV28 and TRBJ2-1): DVKVTQSSRYLVKRTGEKVFLECVQDMDHENMFWYRQDPGLGLRLIYFSYDVKMKEKGDIPEGYSVSREKKERFSLILESASTNQTSMYLCASSLYRGLSYNEQFFGPGTRLTVL.

This clonotype was seen more than once but under ten times. The genes are TRBV6-2 or TRBV6-3 and TRBJ2-1; 7 bases map to TRBD2. Matching the DNA end better, TRBJ2-7 makes the J call doubtful. This CDR3 contains 14 residues. Germline values: CDR1 MNHEY, CDR2 SVGEGT. The CDR3 region is CASSTSASYNEQYF. The DNA for the CDR3 is TGTGCCAGCAGCACTAGCGCTTCCTACAATGAGCAGTACTTC.

This clonotype turned up a few times. The chain is built from TRBV25-1 and TRBJ2-3; D possibly corresponds to TRBD1 (6 bases). The CDR3 spans 17 residues. CDR1 is MGHDK, CDR2 SYGVNS, per germline. The ends were cut back, 1 base at V and 3 bases at J, with 17 bases in the middle. For the CDR3, the DNA is TGTGCCAGCAGTGAATCGGGCAGGGGAAAGAGGACAGATACGCAGTATTTT. Its protein is CASSESGRGKRTDTQYF.

This chain links TRBV20-1 with TRBJ2-1, with 8 bases fitting TRBD2. There are 16 residues in the CDR3. Germline V gives CDR1 DFQATT, CDR2 SNEGSKA (reference sequence). Losses at the gene ends were 0 bases for V and 12 bases for J; bases not matched to a gene: 16. The CDR3 DNA sequence: TGCAGTGCTAGAGATCGGGAGGGGGGTTGGACAGATACGCAGTTCTTC. Protein sequence: CSARDREGGWTDTQFF.

The chain recombines TRBV20-1 with TRBJ2-3, with D hard to call. Germline V gene data show CDR1 as DFQATT and CDR2 as SNEGSKA (reference sequence). This CDR3 is 13 amino acids long. V was clipped by 5 bases and J by 4 bases, with 13 bases between them. The CDR3 bases are TGCAGTGCTCCAAGGTATGGGGCAGATACGCAGTATTTT. Protein sequence: CSAPRYGADTQYF.

The V call is TRBV3-1, the J call TRBJ2-7; 11 bases fit TRBD1. V was clipped by 2 bases and J by 6 bases; unmatched bases: 6. CDR1 is LGHDT and CDR2 is YNNKEL in the germline V gene (reference sequence). This CDR3 spans 15 amino acids. This CDR3 reads CASSQFRTGGREQYF. The CDR3 nucleotides are TGTGCCAGCAGCCAATTTAGGACAGGGGGCCGCGAGCAGTACTTC.

V usage is TRBV3-1 and J usage is TRBJ1-6; D is undetermined. This CDR3 has 14 residues. Trimming took off 1 base at V and 7 bases at J, with 8 bases between the two ends. Germline V gene sequence: CDR1 LGHDT, CDR2 YNNKEL (reference sequence). The CDR3 protein is CASSQVFQNSPLHF. The CDR3 DNA reads as TGTGCCAGCAGCCAAGTATTCCAGAATTCACCCCTCCACTTT.

This clonotype was detected many times. The genes are TRBV10-3 and TRBJ2-5, with D possibly TRBD2 on 6 matching bases. The CDR3 extends over 15 amino acids. Germline assignment: CDR1 ENHRY and CDR2 SYGVKD. Trimming removed 8 bases at V and 9 bases at J, with 25 bases between. Here the CDR3 reads CAIGSGARLGEAQYF. The CDR3 nucleotides read TGTGCCATCGGCTCCGGTGCACGCCTTGGGGAGGCCCAGTACTTC.

The sample holds a few counts of this clonotype. V and J are TRBV12-3 or TRBV12-4 and TRBJ2-1; D is unresolved. The CDR3 spans 12 residues. Trimming removed 7 bases from V and 9 bases from J, with 13 bases in between. CDR3 loop: CASTLVYGEQFF. The CDR3 nucleotides read TGTGCCAGCACCTTAGTCTACGGTGAGCAGTTCTTC.

This chain connects TRBV20-1 to TRBJ2-3; 8 positions agree with TRBD2. The CDR3 length is 16 residues. V lost 0 bases, J lost 4 bases, and 9 bases stayed unmatched. From germline, CDR1 is DFQATT and CDR2 SNEGSKA (reference sequence). CDR3 sequence (DNA): TGCAGTGCTAGAGACGCATCGCGGGGGGCCCCAGATACGCAGTATTTT. This sequence encodes CSARDASRGAPDTQYF.

The chain couples TRBV7-8 to TRBJ2-7, with 8 bases identical to TRBD1. Germline V gene data show CDR1 as SGHVS and CDR2 as FQNEAQ. The CDR3 is made up of 14 amino acids. After removal of 0 bases from V and 7 bases from J, the junction contained 5 bases not matched to a gene. CDR3 DNA: TGTGCCAGCAGCTTAGCGCAGGGGGCGGGGGAGCAGTACTTC. Translated: CASSLAQGAGEQYF.

This clonotype was detected a few times. V gene TRBV13 combines with J gene TRBJ2-1, with D perhaps TRBD2 (5 bases). Germline values: CDR1 PRHDT, CDR2 FYEKMQ (reference sequence). The CDR3 runs 16 residues. The V end lost 5 bases, the J end lost 0 bases, and 14 bases lay between the germline ends. The CDR3 here is CASSRRLYPSYNEQFF. The DNA for the CDR3 is TGTGCCAGCAGCCGGAGACTATACCCCTCCTACAATGAGCAGTTCTTC.

The chain combines TRBV12-3 or TRBV12-4 with TRBJ1-1; 7 positions agree with TRBD1. The CDR3 is 15 amino acids. V shed 6 bases and J 1 base; nucleotides not matched to a gene: 8. DNA of the CDR3: TGTGCCAGCAGGTTACAGGGGACGTCGAACACTGAAGCTTTCTTT. Translated: CASRLQGTSNTEAFF.

This clonotype was detected a few times. The chain uses TRBV29-1 and TRBJ2-1, with D possibly being TRBD1 (6 bases). CDR1 and CDR2 (germline): SQVTM, ANQGSEA. V was pared by 7 bases and J by 10 bases, with 14 bases between. This CDR3 region has 11 residues. The DNA for the CDR3 is TGCAGCGGGGGCAGGGGCGTAGAGCAGTTCTTC. This translates into CSGGRGVEQFF.

A remark on this clonotype: A junction end diverges from the germline sequence, so it may reflect a read error. The chain recombines TRBV7-2 with TRBJ2-3, with D unclear. This CDR3 is 13 amino acids long. Germline V CDR1 and CDR2: SGHTA, FQGNSA. As DNA, the CDR3 is TGTGCCAACAGCTCCGGAAGAATGGATACGCAGTATTTT. This translates into CANSSGRMDTQYF.

This sequence joins TRBV6-6 and TRBJ2-3, with a possible D match to TRBD2 (6 bases). V lost 10 bases and J 0 bases, leaving 14 bases between the germline ends. The germline gives CDR1 MNHNY, CDR2 SVGAGI (reference sequence). The CDR3 is 14 residues long. CDR3 sequence: CATNPGGSTDTQYF. The DNA of the CDR3 is TGTGCCACAAACCCCGGGGGTAGCACAGATACGCAGTATTTT.

This clonotype was observed many times. The chain joins TRBV3-1 to TRBJ2-1; D perhaps matches TRBD2 (5 bases). The V and J ends lost 0 bases and 7 bases respectively, with 13 bases between them. CDR1 is LGHDT, CDR2 YNNKEL, per germline (reference sequence). The CDR3 sequence is 15 residues long. The DNA of the CDR3 is TGTGCCAGCAGCCAAGATCTAGCCCCGGGGAATGAGCAGTTCTTC. Amino acid sequence: CASSQDLAPGNEQFF.

This clonotype was seen only a few times. The chain combines TRBV6-2 or TRBV6-3 with TRBJ2-7, with D unclear. Trimming removed 8 bases from V and 7 bases from J, with 21 bases in between. From germline, CDR1 is MNHEY and CDR2 SVGEGT. CDR3 size: 14 residues. DNA for the CDR3: TGTGCCAGCTCGCCCCGCGGTTCCTACAATGAGCAGTACTTC. Protein sequence: CASSPRGSYNEQYF.

This clonotype showed up just a few times. The chain recombines TRBV4-1 with TRBJ2-1, with 11 bases lining up with TRBD2. Trimming removed 0 bases from V and 4 bases from J; junction bases left unmatched: 5. Germline CDR1 MGHRA, CDR2 YSYEKL. This CDR3 is built from 17 residues. This chain's CDR3 is CASSQDPGTSGYNEQFF. CDR3 in DNA: TGCGCCAGCAGCCAAGATCCCGGGACTAGCGGTTACAATGAGCAGTTCTTC.

This clonotype was counted a few times. The V gene is TRBV15, the J gene TRBJ2-7; no reliable D call. In germline, CDR1 is LNHNV, CDR2 YYDKDF (reference sequence). The CDR3 sequence is 12 residues long. Trimming pared 1 base from V and 6 bases from J, leaving 7 bases between. CDR3 residues: CATSRGRREQYF. The CDR3 DNA sequence: TGTGCCACCAGCAGAGGAAGGCGCGAGCAGTACTTC.

This clonotype has a handful of counts. The CDR3 nucleotides read TGTGCCAGCAGCCCCCAAAGGACAGGGGAAGGCTACACCTTC. The encoded protein is CASSPQRTGEGYTF. The chain combines TRBV21-1 with TRBJ1-2; the tabulated D call, TRBD1, remains unverified against the DNA. TRBV21-1 is termed a pseudogene. CDR3 length equals 14 residues.

A note on this clonotype: This could be a read error, since a much larger clone is one nucleotide away. The genes are TRBV29-1 and TRBJ2-6; D call uncertain. Germline V CDR1 and CDR2: SQVTM, ANQGSEA. CDR3 size: 12 residues. CDR3 in amino acids: CSAEGGANVLTF. In DNA form, the CDR3 reads TGCAGCGCTGAAGGAGGGGCCAACGTCCTGACTTTC.

The chain recombines TRBV5-1 with TRBJ2-4; tentatively, D is TRBD1 (5 bases). CDR1 is SGHRS and CDR2 is YFSETQ in the germline V gene. The CDR3 is 15 amino acids. Trimming cost V 1 base and J 3 bases, with 11 bases left between them. In DNA, the CDR3 is TGCGCCAGCAGCTTGTTGAGTGACAGCAAAAACATTCAGTACTTC. Translation gives CASSLLSDSKNIQYF.